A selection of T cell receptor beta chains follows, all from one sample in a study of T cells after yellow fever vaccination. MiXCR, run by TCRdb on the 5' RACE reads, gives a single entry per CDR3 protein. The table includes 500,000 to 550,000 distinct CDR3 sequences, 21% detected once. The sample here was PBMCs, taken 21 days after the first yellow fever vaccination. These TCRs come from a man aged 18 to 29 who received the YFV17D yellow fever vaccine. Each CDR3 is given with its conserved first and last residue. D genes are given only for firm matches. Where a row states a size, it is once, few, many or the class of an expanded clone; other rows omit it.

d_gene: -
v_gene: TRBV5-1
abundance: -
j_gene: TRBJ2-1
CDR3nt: TGCGCCAGCAGCACCGGACAGGGAGGGACTGAGCAGTTCTTC
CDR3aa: CASSTGQGGTEQFF

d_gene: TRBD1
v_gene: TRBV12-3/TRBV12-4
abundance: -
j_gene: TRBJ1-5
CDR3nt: TGTGCCAGCAGTTTGGGGACAGGCCCTAGCAATCAGCCCCAGCATTTT
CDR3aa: CASSLGTGPSNQPQHF

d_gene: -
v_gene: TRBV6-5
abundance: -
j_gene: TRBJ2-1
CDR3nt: TGTGCCAGCAGTTACGGCGGACGGGGAGAGTTCTTC
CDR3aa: CASSYGGRGEFF

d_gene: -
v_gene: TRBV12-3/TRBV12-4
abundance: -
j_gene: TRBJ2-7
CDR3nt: TGTGCCAGCAGCCCTCTCCTCTCCTACGAGCAGTACTTC
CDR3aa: CASSPLLSYEQYF

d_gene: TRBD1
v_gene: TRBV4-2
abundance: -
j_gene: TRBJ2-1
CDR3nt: TGTGCCAGCAGCCAAGTTTGGACAGGCTCCTACAATGAGCAGTTCTTC
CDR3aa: CASSQVWTGSYNEQFF

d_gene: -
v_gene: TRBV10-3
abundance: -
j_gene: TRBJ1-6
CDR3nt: TGTGCCATCAGTGAGGATCCGGGATTTAATTCACCCCTCCACTTT
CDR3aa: CAISEDPGFNSPLHF

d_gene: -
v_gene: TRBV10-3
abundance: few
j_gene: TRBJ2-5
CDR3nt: TGTGCCCCTGGTTTAAGCGGAGATCGACAAGAGACCCAGTACTTC
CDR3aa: CAPGLSGDRQETQYF

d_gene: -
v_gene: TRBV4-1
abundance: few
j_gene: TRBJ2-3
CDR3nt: TGCGCCAGCAGCCCACTCCCCCTTATGACAGATACGCAGTATTTT
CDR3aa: CASSPLPLMTDTQYF

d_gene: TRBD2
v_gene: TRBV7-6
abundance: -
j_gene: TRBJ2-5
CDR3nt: TGTGCCAGCAGCTTAGAGGCTAGCGGAGAGACCCAGTACTTC
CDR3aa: CASSLEASGETQYF

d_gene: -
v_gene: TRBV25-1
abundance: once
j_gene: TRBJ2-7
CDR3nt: TGTGCCAGCAGTGACCCGGTTGAGCAGTACTTC
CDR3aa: CASSDPVEQYF

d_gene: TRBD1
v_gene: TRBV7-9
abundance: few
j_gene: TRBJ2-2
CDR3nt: TGTGCCAGCAGCTTAGGAGGGACAGCCTTCACCGGGGAGCTGTTTTTT
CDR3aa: CASSLGGTAFTGELFF

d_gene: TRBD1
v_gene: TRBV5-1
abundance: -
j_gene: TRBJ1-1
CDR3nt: TGCGCCAGCAGCTTAGGGACAGGCCTGATGAACACTGAAGCTTTCTTT
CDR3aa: CASSLGTGLMNTEAFF

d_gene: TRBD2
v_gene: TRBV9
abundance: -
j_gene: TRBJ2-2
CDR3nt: TGTGCCAGCAGCGAGGCGCGGGGGTGGTCCGGGGAGCTGTTTTTT
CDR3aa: CASSEARGWSGELFF

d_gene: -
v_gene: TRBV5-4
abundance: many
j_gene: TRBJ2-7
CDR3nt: TGTGCCAGCAGCTTGGAGGCAGGGGCAAGGGAGCAGTACTTC
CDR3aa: CASSLEAGAREQYF

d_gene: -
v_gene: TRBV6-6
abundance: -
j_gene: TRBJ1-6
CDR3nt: TGTGCCAGCGACACGAATTCACCCCTCCACTTT
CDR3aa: CASDTNSPLHF

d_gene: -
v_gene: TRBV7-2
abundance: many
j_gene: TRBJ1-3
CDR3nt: TGTGCCAGCAGCTTTGGGCTGAACTCTGGAAACACCATATATTTT
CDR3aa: CASSFGLNSGNTIYF

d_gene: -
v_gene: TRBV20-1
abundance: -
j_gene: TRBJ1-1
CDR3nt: TGCAGTGCTATTTCGGCCAGGAGGGGCACTGAAGCTTTCTTT
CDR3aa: CSAISARRGTEAFF

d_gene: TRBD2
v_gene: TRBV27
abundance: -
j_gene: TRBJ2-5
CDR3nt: TGTGCCAGCAGTTCCGCGGTAGCGGGGATAAAAGAGACCCAGTACTTC
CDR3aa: CASSSAVAGIKETQYF

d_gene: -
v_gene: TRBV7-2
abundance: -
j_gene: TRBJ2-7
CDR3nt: TGTGCCAGCAGCTTGCTGCAAACCTACGAGCAGTACTTC
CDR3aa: CASSLLQTYEQYF

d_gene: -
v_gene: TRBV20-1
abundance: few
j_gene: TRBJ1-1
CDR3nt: TGCAGTGCTAGAGAGGACGGCCCGAACACTGAAGCTTTCTTT
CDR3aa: CSAREDGPNTEAFF

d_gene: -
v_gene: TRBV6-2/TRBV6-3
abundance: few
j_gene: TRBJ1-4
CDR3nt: TGTGCCAGCAGCCACCTGGGAGCAACTAATGAAAAACTGTTTTTT
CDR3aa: CASSHLGATNEKLFF

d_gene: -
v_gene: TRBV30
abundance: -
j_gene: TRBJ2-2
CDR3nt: TGTGCCTGGACCCGAAACAGGGTTAGGGGCCCCGGGGAGCTGTTTTTT
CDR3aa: CAWTRNRVRGPGELFF

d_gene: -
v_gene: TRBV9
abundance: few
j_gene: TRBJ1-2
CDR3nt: TGTGCCAGCAGCGTGCGGGACCGAGTCTATGGCTACACCTTC
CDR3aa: CASSVRDRVYGYTF

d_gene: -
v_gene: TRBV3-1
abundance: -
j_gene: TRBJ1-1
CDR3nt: TGTGCCAGCAGCCGGGGGGAATTGAACACTGAAGCTTTCTTT
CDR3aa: CASSRGELNTEAFF

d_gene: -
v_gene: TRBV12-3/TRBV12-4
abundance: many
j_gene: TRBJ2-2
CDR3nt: TGTGCCAGCAGTTTCGCCGGGGAGCTGTTTTTT
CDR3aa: CASSFAGELFF

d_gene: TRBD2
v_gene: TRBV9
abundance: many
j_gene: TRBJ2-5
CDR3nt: TGTGCCAGCAGCACCAGCGGGGGGGCTACCCAGTACTTC
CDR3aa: CASSTSGGATQYF

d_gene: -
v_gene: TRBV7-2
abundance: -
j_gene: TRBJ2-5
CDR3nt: TGTGCCAGCAGCTTAGGGACTTGGGTATGGGAGACCCAGTACTTC
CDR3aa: CASSLGTWVWETQYF

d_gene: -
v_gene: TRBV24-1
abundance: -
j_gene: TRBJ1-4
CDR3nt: TGTGCCACCAGTGATTCCAATAATGAAAAACTGTTTTTT
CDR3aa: CATSDSNNEKLFF

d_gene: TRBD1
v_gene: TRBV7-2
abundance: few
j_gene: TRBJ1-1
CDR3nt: TGTGCCAGCAGCCCCCAGACAGGGGGCGATCTACGCACTGAAGCTTTCTTT
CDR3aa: CASSPQTGGDLRTEAFF

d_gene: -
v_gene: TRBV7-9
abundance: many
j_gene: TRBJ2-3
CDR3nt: TGTGCCAGCAGAGAAACTAGCACAGATACGCAGTATTTT
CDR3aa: CASRETSTDTQYF

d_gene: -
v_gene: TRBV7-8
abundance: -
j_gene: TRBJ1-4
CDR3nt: TGTGCCAGCAGTCCGGGCGCGGGGGGCGATGAAAAACTGTTTTTT
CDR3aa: CASSPGAGGDEKLFF

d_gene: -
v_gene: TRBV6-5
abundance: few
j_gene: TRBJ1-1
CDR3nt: TGTGCCAGCAGTTACATAGGCGTTGGGACTGAAGCTTTCTTT
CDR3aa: CASSYIGVGTEAFF